A single sample is the source of the 3 T cell receptor beta chains below, sequenced in a study of identical twins. TCRdb recomputed calls from the 5' RACE reads with MiXCR, one row per CDR3 protein. The profile shows fewer than 250,000 distinct CDR3 sequences, 15% to 20% of them singletons. These data were also filed under a second study, of T cells expressing NK-cell markers.

The sequenced material came from CD8+ T cells sorted from blood. These receptors originate from a woman in her late teens or twenties in good health.

This clonotype was seen a handful of times. The rearrangement uses TRBV14 and TRBJ2-3; the D is unclear. Trimming took off 0 bases at V and 4 bases at J, with 5 bases between the two ends. This CDR3 is 13 amino acids long. The V gene's germline CDR1 is SGHDN and CDR2 FVKESK. The CDR3 sequence is CASSQESADTQYF. The DNA of the CDR3 is TGTGCCAGCAGCCAAGAATCCGCAGATACGCAGTATTTT.

This clonotype has a handful of counts. This sequence joins TRBV21-1 and TRBJ2-1; the table's D call TRBD2 went unverified against the DNA. TRBV21-1 is annotated as a pseudogene. This CDR3 region has 19 residues. CDR3 residues: CASSTRPGLAGGGPNEQFF. In nucleotides, the CDR3 is TGTGCCAGCAGCACTCGACCGGGACTAGCGGGAGGAGGGCCCAATGAGCAGTTCTTC.

Only a few counts were recorded for this clonotype. V gene TRBV7-9 combines with J gene TRBJ2-7; 9 nucleotides align to TRBD1. CDR3 length: 14 residues. Germline CDR1 reads SEHNR; CDR2 reads FQNEAQ (reference sequence). V dropped 5 bases and J dropped 2; count of bases not matched to a gene: 4. The CDR3 protein is CASSPRQGAYEQYF. The CDR3 DNA is TGTGCCAGCAGCCCCCGACAGGGGGCCTACGAGCAGTACTTC.